In its sample, the clone carrying this TCR beta chain was seen many times. As yet, its antigen is unknown. This entry comes from a study of T-cell reconstitution after alpha-beta-depleted transplantation in children. Findings of the study overall: Recipient T cells and thymic progenitors that survived gave rise to the high TCRbeta diversity observed at day 60 in some patients. Hyperexpanded clones declined; after one year, newly produced T cells mostly supplied diversity. Several hundred expanded graft clones reportedly supplied alpha-beta T cells about two months after transplant.

TCRbeta library preparation incorporated unique molecular identifiers. TCRdb used MiXCR to reprocess the PCR reads, holding one entry per CDR3 protein. The data contain around 670,000 distinct CDR3 sequences, over 10% of them singletons. The CDR3 consists of 14 residues. Trimming shortened V by 6 bases and J by 8 bases, and 20 bases separated the two germline ends. CDR1 is DFQATT and CDR2 is SNEGSKA in the germline V gene (reference sequence). The sequences come from PBMCs, collected before TCRalphabeta/CD19-depleted stem cell transplant. The receptor was derived from a girl aged 2 to 9 with congenital amegakaryocytic thrombocytopenia, due to receive a stem cell transplant. The J gene is TRBJ2-1, the V gene TRBV20-1, with a tentative D call TRBD1 (5 bases). The CDR3 spells CSAKATARRDEQFF. In DNA, the CDR3 is TGCAGTGCCAAGGCGACAGCACGAAGGGATGAGCAGTTCTTC.